The rows below give T cell receptor beta chains drawn from one sample of a study of T cells in Graves' hyperthyroidism and ophthalmopathy. One entry per CDR3 protein results from TCRdb running MiXCR on the multiplex PCR reads. The sample has roughly 380,000 distinct CDR3 sequences, 13% seen once; the top ten hold roughly 20%. The sample taken for sequencing was blood. The source of these receptors is a man aged 25-45 years with Graves' hyperthyroidism that later progressed to Graves' ophthalmopathy. CDR3s include the opening cysteine and the closing phenylalanine or tryptophan. The order of the fields is V gene, J gene, D gene, clone size, CDR3 DNA, CDR3 protein. D genes are given only for firm matches. Clone size is given for some rows only: seen once, a few or many times, or a class if the clone is expanded.

TRBV20-1	TRBJ2-2	-	few	TGCAGTGCTAGTCCTCAGACCGGGGAGCTGTTTTTT	CSASPQTGELFF
TRBV3-1	TRBJ2-7	-	-	TGTGCCAGCAGCCTAGGGGTCTACGAGCGGTACTTC	CASSLGVYERYF
TRBV11-2	TRBJ2-5	-	many	TGTGCCAGCAGCTTTTGGGGGGGCGTGGAGACCCAGTACTTC	CASSFWGGVETQYF
TRBV28	TRBJ1-5	TRBD1	many	TGTGCCAGCAGCCAGGGGGTTGTTCAGCCCCAGCATTTT	CASSQGVVQPQHF
TRBV10-3	TRBJ1-2	-	-	TGTGCCATCAGTGAGAGGGGCAGCCTCCTCTTGGGCTACACCTTC	CAISERGSLLLGYTF
TRBV20-1	TRBJ2-1	TRBD2	-	TGCAGTGCTAGAGTCGGCGGGGGGCCGGCCTATGAGCAGTTCTTC	CSARVGGGPAYEQFF
TRBV6-1	TRBJ1-6	-	few	TGTGCCAGCAGACGGGACCAGGATTCACCCCTCCACTTT	CASRRDQDSPLHF
TRBV28	TRBJ2-3	-	-	TGTGCCAGCAGTTTCGGGTCTGCCGCAGATACGCAGTATTTT	CASSFGSAADTQYF
TRBV12-3/TRBV12-4	TRBJ2-3	-	many	TGTGCCAGCAGCCCCTTCCGGGTAGGGGGGGATACGCAGTATTTT	CASSPFRVGGDTQYF
TRBV19	TRBJ1-5	-	-	TGTGCCAGTATCCAAGGGAATAGCAATCAGCCCCAGCATTTT	CASIQGNSNQPQHF
TRBV28	TRBJ2-7	TRBD2	many	TGTGCCAGCAGTTTATTGGGAGGGGTCAACGAGCAGTACTTC	CASSLLGGVNEQYF
TRBV7-9	TRBJ2-3	-	many	TGTGCCAGCAGCTTATCACAGGGCACAGATACGCAGTATTTT	CASSLSQGTDTQYF
TRBV27	TRBJ1-5	-	many	TGTGCCATCCCACCTCCCTCCGGGACGGGAGATAGCAATCAGCCCCAGCATTTT	CAIPPPSGTGDSNQPQHF
TRBV20-1	TRBJ2-4	-	few	TGCAGTGCTAGGAGGAGGGGATTAGCCAAAAACATTCAGTACTTC	CSARRRGLAKNIQYF
TRBV20-1	TRBJ2-2	-	-	TGCAGTGCTAGAGATTACGGGGGAGCAAACACCGGGGAGCTGTTTTTT	CSARDYGGANTGELFF
TRBV12-3/TRBV12-4	TRBJ1-2	-	many	TGTGCCAGCAGTTTAGTTTCGGGGGCCGTTGGATATGGCTACACCTTC	CASSLVSGAVGYGYTF
TRBV27	TRBJ1-6	-	-	TGTGCCAGCAGTCCACAGGTCGCCCCCTCACCCCTCCACTTT	CASSPQVAPSPLHF
TRBV19	TRBJ1-5	-	few	TGTGCCAGTAGTACTCTCGTGGGGAGCAATCAGCCCCAGCATTTT	CASSTLVGSNQPQHF
TRBV20-1	TRBJ1-3	TRBD1	-	TGCAGTGCTAGAGATTTAAGCGGAGGGACAGGGGGCATGGGAAACACCATATATTTT	CSARDLSGGTGGMGNTIYF
TRBV18	TRBJ1-5	-	many	TGTGCCAGCTCACCTCTTCGGACAACTCGGCATCAGCCCCAGCATTTT	CASSPLRTTRHQPQHF